The entry that follows covers one TCR beta chain sequence. These data are taken from a study of blood T cell repertoires in COVID-19. Study-wide context: Acute-phase and convalescent COVID-19 samples originated in the United States, Italy and Spain. Nucleic acid was either cDNA or gDNA, and it came from T cells, B-cell-depleted T cells, or PBMCs.

Trimming removed 10 bases at V and 0 bases at J, with 12 bases between. CDR3 length equals 13 residues. Germline V gene lookup returns CDR1 MNHEY and CDR2 SVGAGI. Study processing details: Amplification with reference gene primers provided the estimates of nucleated cell counts. Profiling relied on immunoSEQ multiplex PCR, and the TCRdb table lists in-frame clones only, not all of them. V, J and clone size are taken as reported in that table, and D and trimming were inferred from the DNA itself. The sample lists 380,000 or so clones, roughly 90% seen once, with 1.2% in the top ten. Sequencing was done on a sample of peripheral blood. The sequence was collected from a man aged 40-49 years with acute or convalescent COVID-19. V gene TRBV6-5 combines with J gene TRBJ1-2; no definite D call. The CDR3 DNA follows: TGTGCCACCCGATCCACTCCTAACTATGGCTACACCTTC. Protein product: CATRSTPNYGYTF.